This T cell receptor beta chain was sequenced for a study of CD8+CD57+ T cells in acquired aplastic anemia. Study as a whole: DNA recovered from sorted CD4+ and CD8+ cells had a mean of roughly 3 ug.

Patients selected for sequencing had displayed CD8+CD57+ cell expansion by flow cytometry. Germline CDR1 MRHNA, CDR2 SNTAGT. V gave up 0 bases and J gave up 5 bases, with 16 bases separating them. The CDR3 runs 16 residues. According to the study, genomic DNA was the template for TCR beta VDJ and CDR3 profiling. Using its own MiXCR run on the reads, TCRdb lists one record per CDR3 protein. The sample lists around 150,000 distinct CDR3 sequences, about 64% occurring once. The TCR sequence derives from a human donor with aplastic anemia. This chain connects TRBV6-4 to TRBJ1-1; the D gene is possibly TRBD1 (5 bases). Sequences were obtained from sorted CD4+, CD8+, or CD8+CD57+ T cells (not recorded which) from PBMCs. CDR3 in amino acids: CASSDSDGGLGTEAFF. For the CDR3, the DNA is TGTGCCAGCAGTGACTCTGACGGGGGGTTGGGGACTGAAGCTTTCTTT.